This T cell receptor (beta chain) was retrieved from a study of beta chain features in type 1 diabetes. In this sample, this clone turned up a few times. The investigators reverse transcribed all of the isolated RNA, so they sequenced expressed TCRB transcripts. TCRdb keeps only in-frame clones here, not all; method: immunoSEQ multiplex PCR. The sample lists about 340,000 clones, approximately 8% occurring once. This CDR3 has 12 residues. V lost 9 bases and J 4 bases, leaving 10 bases between the germline ends. CDR1 and CDR2 (germline): MNHNS, SASEGT. This chain links TRBV6-1 with TRBJ1-5; D call uncertain. The sequenced material came from central memory CD4+ T cells from blood. The source of this sequence is a young woman in good health. The DNA for the CDR3 is TGTGCCAGTAGGCAGGATAATCAGCCCCAGCATTTT. Protein: CASRQDNQPQHF.